Here is one TCR beta chain with its context. V shed 0 bases and J shed 1 base, with 15 bases lying between them. The CDR3 is 17 amino acids. Germline CDR1 SGHAT, CDR2 FQNNGV. Some clones are missing from TCRdb's copy, which holds only in-frame ones; the method was immunoSEQ multiplex PCR. This table has about 220,000 clones, about 89% appearing once. The data originate from a study of cytomegalovirus exposure and HLA in healthy donors. This sequence joins TRBV11-2 and TRBJ1-2, with D possibly being TRBD1 (6 bases). The receptor's source is a woman between 18 and 29 years old in good health and CMV-seronegative. The sequenced sample was PBMCs. The CDR3 bases are TGTGCCAGCAGCTTAGATCGTCTGGACAGATTTAACTATGGCTACACCTTC. Its translation: CASSLDRLDRFNYGYTF.